The 2 T cell receptor beta chains reported below all come from one sample, sequenced in a study of early T cells in non-severe SARS-CoV-2 infection. TCRdb re-analysed the 5' RACE reads in MiXCR, keeping a single row per CDR3 protein. The table shows more than 65,000 distinct CDR3 sequences, with about 12% occurring only once. Sequenced input: whole blood. These receptors all stem from an adult who was a healthcare worker with PCR-confirmed SARS-CoV-2 infection or an uninfected control (not recorded which).

The rearrangement joins TRBV28 to TRBJ2-6; D is unclear. Germline loops: CDR1 MDHEN, CDR2 SYDVKM. The CDR3 has 16 residues. Deletions cut 2 bases from V and 1 base from J, with 9 bases between. CDR3 sequence: CASSLLGVSGANVLTF. The CDR3 nucleotides are TGTGCCAGCAGTTTACTGGGTGTATCTGGGGCCAACGTCCTGACTTTC.

This clonotype was recorded at least ten times. The V and J genes are TRBV7-7 and TRBJ2-2, with 9 bases aligning to TRBD1. CDR3 length equals 13 residues. J was trimmed by 6 bases and V by 9 bases; bases with no gene match: 5. From germline, CDR1 is SSHAT and CDR2 FNYEAQ (reference sequence). CDR3 sequence reads: CASSRQGAGELFF. The CDR3 region has the DNA TGTGCCAGTAGTCGACAGGGGGCCGGGGAGCTGTTTTTT.